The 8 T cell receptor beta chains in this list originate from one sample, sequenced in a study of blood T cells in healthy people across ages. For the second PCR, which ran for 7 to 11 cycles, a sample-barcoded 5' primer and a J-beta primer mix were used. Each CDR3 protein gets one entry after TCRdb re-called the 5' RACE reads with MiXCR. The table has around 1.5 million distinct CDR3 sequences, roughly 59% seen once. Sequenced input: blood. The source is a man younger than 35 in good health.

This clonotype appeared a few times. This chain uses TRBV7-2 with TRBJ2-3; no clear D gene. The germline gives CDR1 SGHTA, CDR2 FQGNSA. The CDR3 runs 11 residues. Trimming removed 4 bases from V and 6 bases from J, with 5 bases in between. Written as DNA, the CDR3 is TGTGCCAGCAGCTCCTTTGATACGCAGTATTTT. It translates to CASSSFDTQYF. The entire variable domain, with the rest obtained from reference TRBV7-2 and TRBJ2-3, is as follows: GAGVSQSPSNKVTEKGKDVELRCDPISGHTALYWYRQSLGQGLEFLIYFQGNSAPDKSGLPSDRFSAERTGGSVSTLTIQRTQQEDSAVYLCASSSFDTQYFGPGTRLTVL.

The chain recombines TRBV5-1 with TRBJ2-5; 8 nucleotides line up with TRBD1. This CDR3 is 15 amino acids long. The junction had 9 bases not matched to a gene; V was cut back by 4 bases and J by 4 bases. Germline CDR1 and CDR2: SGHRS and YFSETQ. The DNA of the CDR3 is TGCGCCAGCAGCCAGTCCACAGGGGGTGGAGAGACCCAGTACTTC. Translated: CASSQSTGGGETQYF.

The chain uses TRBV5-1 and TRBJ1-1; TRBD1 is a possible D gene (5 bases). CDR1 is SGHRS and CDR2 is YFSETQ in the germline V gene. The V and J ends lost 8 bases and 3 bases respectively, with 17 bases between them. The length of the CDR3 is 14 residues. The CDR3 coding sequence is TGCGCCAGTAGGGCAGCGGGGGGGGACACTGAAGCTTTCTTT. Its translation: CASRAAGGDTEAFF. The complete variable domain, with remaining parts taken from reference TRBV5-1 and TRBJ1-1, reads KAGVTQTPRYLIKTRGQQVTLSCSPISGHRSVSWYQQTPGQGLQFLFEYFSETQRNKGNFPGRFSGRQFSNSRSEMNVSTLELGDSALYLCASRAAGGDTEAFFGQGTRLTVV.

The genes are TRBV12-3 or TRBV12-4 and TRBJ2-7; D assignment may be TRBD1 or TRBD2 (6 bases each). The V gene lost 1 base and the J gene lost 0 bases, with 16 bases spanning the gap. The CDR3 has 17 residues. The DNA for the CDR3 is TGTGCCAGCAGTTTAGGGGGGCGGGGACGGCACTCCTACGAGCAGTACTTC. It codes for CASSLGGRGRHSYEQYF.

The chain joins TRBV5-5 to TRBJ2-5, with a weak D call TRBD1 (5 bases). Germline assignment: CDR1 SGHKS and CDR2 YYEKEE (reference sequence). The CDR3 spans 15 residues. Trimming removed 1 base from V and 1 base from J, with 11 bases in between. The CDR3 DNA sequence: TGTGCCAGCAGCTTGATGAGGACACTCCAAGAGACCCAGTACTTC. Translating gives CASSLMRTLQETQYF.

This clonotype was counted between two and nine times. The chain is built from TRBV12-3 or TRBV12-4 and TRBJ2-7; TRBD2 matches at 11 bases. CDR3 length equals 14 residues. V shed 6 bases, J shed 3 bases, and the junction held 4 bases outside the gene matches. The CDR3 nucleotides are TGTGCCAGCAGACCGACTAGCGGGAACTACGAGCAGTACTTC. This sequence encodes CASRPTSGNYEQYF.

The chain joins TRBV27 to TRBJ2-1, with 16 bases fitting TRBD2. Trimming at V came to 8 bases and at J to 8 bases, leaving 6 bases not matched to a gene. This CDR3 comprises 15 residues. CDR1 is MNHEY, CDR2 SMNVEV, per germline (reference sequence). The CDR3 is CASGTSGRASYEQFF. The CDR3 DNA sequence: TGTGCCAGCGGGACTAGCGGGAGGGCCTCATATGAGCAGTTCTTC.

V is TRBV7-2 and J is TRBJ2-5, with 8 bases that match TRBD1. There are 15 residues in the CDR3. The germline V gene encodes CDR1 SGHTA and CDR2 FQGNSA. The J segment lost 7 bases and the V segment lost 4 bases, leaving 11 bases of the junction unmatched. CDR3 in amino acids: CASSSQGAARWTQYF. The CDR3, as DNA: TGTGCCAGCAGCTCGCAGGGGGCCGCTCGGTGGACCCAGTACTTC.